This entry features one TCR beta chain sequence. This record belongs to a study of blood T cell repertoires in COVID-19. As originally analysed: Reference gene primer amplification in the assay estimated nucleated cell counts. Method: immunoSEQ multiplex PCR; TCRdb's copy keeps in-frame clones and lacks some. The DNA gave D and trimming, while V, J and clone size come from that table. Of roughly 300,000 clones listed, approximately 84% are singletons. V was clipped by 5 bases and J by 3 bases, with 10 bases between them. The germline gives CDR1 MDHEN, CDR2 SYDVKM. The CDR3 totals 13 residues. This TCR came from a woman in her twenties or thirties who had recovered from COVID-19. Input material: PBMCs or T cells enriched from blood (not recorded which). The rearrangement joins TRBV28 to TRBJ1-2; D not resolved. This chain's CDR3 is CASSVVADYGYTF. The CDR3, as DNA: TGTGCCAGCAGTGTTGTGGCAGACTATGGCTACACCTTC.